This is a list of T cell receptor beta chains from one sample in a study of CD8 T cells in ankylosing spondylitis. In TCRdb, the 5' RACE reads were re-called with MiXCR into one record per CDR3 protein. This table has 250,000 or so distinct CDR3 sequences, roughly a quarter appearing once. Sequencing was carried out using blood, either unsorted or a sorted T cell fraction (not recorded which). The receptors shown here come from a male donor with ankylosing spondylitis or in good health (not recorded which). The CDR3 runs from the conserved cysteine through the conserved F or W. The D gene is left open where the match is weak. Size is stated for part of the rows, as once, few or many counts, or as a class when the clone is expanded.

j_call cdr3_length d_call v_call clone_size cdr3_aa cdr3_nt
TRBJ1-1 15 NA TRBV20-1 NA CSASVPGVSNTEAFF TGCAGTGCTAGTGTTCCGGGGGTTTCGAACACTGAAGCTTTCTTT
TRBJ2-7 15 TRBD1 TRBV5-1 many CASRWGQGARDEQYF TGCGCCAGCAGGTGGGGACAGGGGGCGAGAGACGAGCAGTACTTC
TRBJ2-6 15 NA TRBV12-3/TRBV12-4 NA CASSDTGSGANVLTF TGTGCCAGCAGTGATACAGGGAGTGGGGCCAACGTCCTGACTTTC
TRBJ2-5 13 TRBD1 TRBV5-1 NA CASSARGQETQYF TGCGCCAGCAGCGCCAGGGGGCAAGAGACCCAGTACTTC
TRBJ1-1 15 NA TRBV20-1 many CSARRGGGTGTEAFF TGCAGTGCTAGGAGAGGGGGGGGAACCGGCACTGAAGCTTTCTTT
TRBJ2-7 16 NA TRBV5-5 NA CASSGTPGGGPYEQYF TGTGCCAGCAGCGGGACTCCTGGGGGCGGTCCCTACGAGCAGTACTTC
TRBJ2-3 17 TRBD2 TRBV5-1 many CASSLGTSGGNTDTQYF TGCGCCAGCAGCCTCGGGACTAGCGGGGGGAACACAGATACGCAGTATTTT
TRBJ2-1 19 TRBD2 TRBV12-3/TRBV12-4 few CAISFPLQRLAGLYNEQFF TGTGCCATCAGTTTCCCCCTCCAACGACTAGCGGGGCTTTACAATGAGCAGTTCTTC
TRBJ2-5 15 NA TRBV6-5 NA CASSWDLTRPGTQYF TGTGCCAGCAGTTGGGACTTAACCCGACCAGGGACCCAGTACTTC
TRBJ2-1 12 TRBD1 TRBV29-1 many CSAWTGHNEQFF TGCAGCGCCTGGACAGGGCACAATGAGCAGTTCTTC
TRBJ2-3 14 NA TRBV6-5 many CASGTRSGTDTQYF TGTGCCAGCGGTACTAGGAGCGGTACAGATACGCAGTATTTT